The 9 T cell receptor beta chains below were found in one sample sequenced in a study of identical twins. TCRdb re-called the 5' RACE reads with MiXCR, one entry per CDR3 protein. In the table there are around 1.7 million distinct CDR3 sequences, around a third of which are singletons. Sequencing used cord blood. The receptors shown here come from a newborn girl in good health.

This clonotype was found a few times. V and J are TRBV29-1 and TRBJ2-5, with unresolved D. The CDR3 runs 12 residues. The V gene's germline CDR1 is SQVTM and CDR2 ANQGSEA. Deletions cut 6 bases from V and 2 bases from J, with 10 bases between. The CDR3 DNA sequence: TGCAGCGTCCGAGATTGGCAAGAGACCCAGTACTTC. Amino acids: CSVRDWQETQYF. The whole variable domain, filled in from reference TRBV29-1 and TRBJ2-5, reads SAVISQKPSRDICQRGTSLTIQCQVDSQVTMMFWYRQQPGQSLTLIATANQGSEATYESGFVIDKFPISRPNLTFSTLTVSNMSPEDSSIYLCSVRDWQETQYFGPGTRLLVL.

The chain has TRBV10-3 and TRBJ1-5; possible D gene TRBD1, 5 bases. This CDR3 has 17 residues. Trimming took 0 bases from V and 6 from J, leaving 18 bases between them. The V gene's germline CDR1 is ENHRY and CDR2 SYGVKD. DNA of the CDR3: TGTGCCATCAGTGAGTCAAGTTTGGGGATGGGGACTCAGCCCCAGCATTTT. Translation gives CAISESSLGMGTQPQHF.

This clonotype occurred a few times. The chain uses TRBV18 and TRBJ1-2; no reliable D call. The CDR3 sequence is 13 residues long. From germline, CDR1 is KGHSH and CDR2 LQKENI. V dropped 2 bases and J dropped 5 bases, with 9 bases sitting between them. The CDR3 protein is CASSPVAEYGYTF. CDR3 coding DNA: TGTGCCAGCTCACCAGTTGCAGAGTATGGCTACACCTTC.

The V and J genes are TRBV6-5 and TRBJ1-4; no definite D call. Germline CDR1 reads MNHEY; CDR2 reads SVGAGI. CDR3 size: 16 residues. V shed 0 bases and J shed 0 bases, with 8 bases lying between them. CDR3 sequence reads: CASSYSAAATNEKLFF. The CDR3 DNA reads TGTGCCAGCAGTTACTCGGCAGCCGCAACTAATGAAAAACTGTTTTTT.

The rearrangement uses TRBV6-1 and TRBJ2-4, with TRBD2 matching 9 bases. CDR1 is MNHNS and CDR2 is SASEGT in the germline V gene. The CDR3 runs 15 residues. Trimming cost V 7 bases and J 0 bases; bases outside gene matches: 4. The CDR3 region has the DNA TGTGCCAGCACCCTAGCGGGGCTAGCCAAAAACATTCAGTACTTC. Its translation: CASTLAGLAKNIQYF.

The chain links TRBV4-1 to TRBJ1-1, with D tentatively TRBD1 (6 bases). CDR1 and CDR2 (germline): MGHRA, YSYEKL. The CDR3 has 14 residues. V lost 4 bases to trimming and J lost 1 base, with 10 bases between them. CDR3 loop: CASSRTTGNTEAFF. DNA for the CDR3: TGCGCCAGCAGCCGCACGACAGGGAACACTGAAGCTTTCTTT.

The rearrangement links TRBV12-3 or TRBV12-4 to TRBJ1-6; 11 bases are shared with TRBD1. V shed 4 bases, J shed 10 bases, and the junction held 6 bases outside the gene matches. This CDR3 has 15 residues. CDR3 in amino acids: CASSSGTGGHSPLHF. For the CDR3, the DNA is TGTGCCAGCAGTTCCGGGACAGGGGGGCACTCACCCCTCCACTTT.

On this clonotype: The junction does not match germline at one end; this may be a read error. The chain is built from TRBV13 and TRBJ2-1, with TRBD2 matching 13 bases. CDR3 size: 17 residues. Germline CDR1 and CDR2: PRHDT and FYEKMQ (reference sequence). CDR3 region: CASSSRTSGSSYNEQYF. The CDR3 coding sequence is TGTGCCAGCAGCTCTCGGACTAGCGGGAGCTCCTACAATGAGCAGTATTTC.

The chain combines TRBV6-1 with TRBJ1-2; 8 bases line up with TRBD1. The germline CDR1 and CDR2 sequences are MNHNS and SASEGT. With 5 bases clipped from V and 1 base from J, the junction kept 6 bases outside the gene matches. The CDR3 totals 15 residues. The chain's CDR3 is CASSITGGFNYGYTF. The DNA for the CDR3 is TGTGCCAGCAGTATAACAGGGGGTTTTAACTATGGCTACACCTTC.